Below, 29 T cell receptor beta chains from the same sample are listed, as sequenced in a study of blood T cell repertoires in COVID-19. Using immunoSEQ multiplex PCR, the repertoire was profiled, and TCRdb retains in-frame clones only, with some absent. This table holds some 200,000 clones, around 83% found once. The sequenced sample consisted of peripheral blood. The receptors come from a man aged 45 to 65 who had recovered from COVID-19.

CDR3 region: CASSVNGDTEAFF. The DNA of the CDR3 is TGTGCCAGCTCAGTCAACGGAGACACTGAAGCTTTCTTT. This rearrangement joins TRBV18 to TRBJ1-1; D is unresolved. Germline lookup yields CDR1 KGHSH and CDR2 LQKENI. This CDR3 spans 13 amino acids. V was cut by 5 bases and J by 3 bases, with 10 bases left in between.

V is TRBV7-2 and J is TRBJ1-1; 7 bases line up with TRBD1. The V segment lost 1 base and the J segment 7 bases; nucleotides outside the gene matches: 3. Germline V gives CDR1 SGHTA, CDR2 FQGNSA. The CDR3 consists of 13 residues. CDR3 in amino acids: CASSLEGQYEAFF. In nucleotides, the CDR3 is TGTGCCAGCAGCTTAGAGGGACAGTATGAAGCTTTCTTT.

The genes are TRBV5-1 and TRBJ2-1, with a tentative D call TRBD1 (5 bases). The germline V and J ends were trimmed by 3 bases and 6 bases, with 13 bases remaining between them. There are 14 residues in the CDR3. Germline loops: CDR1 SGHRS, CDR2 YFSETQ. The CDR3 protein is CASSSKTGPNEQFF. The CDR3 bases are TGCGCCAGCAGCTCAAAAACAGGCCCCAATGAGCAGTTCTTC.

The rearrangement joins TRBV29-1 to TRBJ1-2, with 8 bases aligning to TRBD1. CDR3 length equals 12 residues. The junction had 4 bases not matched to a gene; V was cut back by 7 bases and J by 3 bases. Per the germline V gene, CDR1 is SQVTM and CDR2 is ANQGSEA. In DNA form, the CDR3 reads TGCAGCGCTGTGGGACAGGACTATGGCTACACCTTC. Protein product: CSAVGQDYGYTF. Looking up the rest from reference TRBV29-1 and TRBJ1-2 gives the full variable domain: SAVISQKPSRDICQRGTSLTIQCQVDSQVTMMFWYRQQPGQSLTLIATANQGSEATYESGFVIDKFPISRPNLTFSTLTVSNMSPEDSSIYLCSAVGQDYGYTFGSGTRLTVV.

J is TRBJ1-2 and V is TRBV3-1 (or the pseudogene TRBV3-2), with 8 bases fitting TRBD1. J was trimmed by 7 bases and V by 0 bases; bases with no gene match: 10. CDR1 LGHDT and CDR2 YNNKEL come from the germline V gene (reference sequence). This CDR3 contains 16 residues. The CDR3 spells CASSQDGGRGLSGYTF. The CDR3 DNA is TGTGCCAGCAGCCAAGATGGGGGCAGGGGGCTATCTGGCTACACCTTC.

The gene calls are TRBV7-9 and TRBJ2-7, with D possibly matching TRBD2 (5 bases). The CDR3 consists of 15 residues. With 0 bases removed from V and 4 bases from J, the gap between germline ends came to 13 bases. Germline CDR1 reads SEHNR; CDR2 reads FQNEAQ (reference sequence). CDR3 loop: CASSLAGSPRYEQYF. CDR3 sequence (DNA): TGTGCCAGCAGCTTAGCAGGGAGTCCTCGATACGAGCAGTACTTC.

This clone appeared once. This chain links TRBV13 with TRBJ2-7; 8 nucleotides match TRBD1. Germline V gene lookup returns CDR1 PRHDT and CDR2 FYEKMQ (reference sequence). The J segment lost 6 bases and the V segment lost 2 bases, leaving 18 bases of the junction unmatched. The CDR3 runs to 18 residues. The CDR3 DNA reads as TGTGCCAGCAGCTTACAGCGTAGGCAGAGGACAGGGTTTGGCGAGCAGTACTTC. As protein: CASSLQRRQRTGFGEQYF.

The rearrangement links TRBV27 to TRBJ2-1; TRBD2 matches at 8 bases. Germline values: CDR1 MNHEY, CDR2 SMNVEV (reference sequence). Germline trimming cut 3 bases from V and 9 bases from J; bases unmatched to any gene: 7. This CDR3 region has 14 residues. CDR3 in DNA: TGTGCCAGCAGTTTTACCCCGGGGGGGGGTGAGCAGTTCTTC. Protein sequence: CASSFTPGGGEQFF.

The chain carries TRBV5-5 and TRBJ2-6; D gene unclear. CDR1 is SGHKS, CDR2 YYEKEE, per germline (reference sequence). The CDR3 sequence is 15 residues long. V gave up 6 bases and J gave up 4 bases, with 14 bases separating them. The CDR3, as DNA: TGTGCCAGCACCATAGCCGGGTCCGGGGCCAACGTCCTGACTTTC. Translated, it gives CASTIAGSGANVLTF.

CDR3 in amino acids: CASSKAEDRGFNEQFF. The CDR3 coding sequence is TGTGCCAGCAGCAAAGCGGAGGACAGGGGGTTCAATGAGCAGTTCTTC. The V gene is TRBV21-1, the J gene TRBJ2-1; TRBD1 is taken as the D call from the table, unchecked against the DNA. TRBV21-1 is a pseudogene locus. This CDR3 is built from 16 residues.

In DNA form, the CDR3 reads TGTGCCAGCAGTGAAGCCCCAGGACAGGGGGCCTCGTCCTATAATTCACCCCTCCACTTT. This translates into CASSEAPGQGASSYNSPLHF. This chain connects TRBV6-1 to TRBJ1-6; 11 positions agree with TRBD1. V lost 0 bases, J lost 1 base, and 8 bases stayed unmatched. The CDR3 runs 20 residues. Germline V gives CDR1 MNHNS, CDR2 SASEGT.

The chain recombines TRBV28 with TRBJ2-3, with TRBD2 as a possible D gene (5 bases). Trimming took off 5 bases at V and 6 bases at J, with 18 bases between the two ends. The CDR3 totals 15 residues. Looked up from germline, CDR1 is MDHEN and CDR2 is SYDVKM. The CDR3 spells CASSPLGKKRDTQYF. CDR3 nucleotides: TGTGCCAGCAGTCCCTTAGGGAAGAAGCGGGATACGCAGTATTTT.

This clone is a singleton in its sample. Within the sample, other DNA sequences also encode this same CDR3. The chain uses TRBV19 and TRBJ2-3; 8 nucleotides match TRBD2. The junction had 0 bases not matched to a gene; V was cut back by 6 bases and J by 1 base. The CDR3 sequence is 13 residues long. Germline V CDR1 and CDR2: LNHDA, SQIVND (reference sequence). Here the CDR3 reads CASRTSGTDTQYF. The CDR3 nucleotides read TGTGCCAGTAGGACTAGCGGCACAGATACGCAGTATTTT. Complete variable domain (other parts from reference TRBV19 and TRBJ2-3): DGGITQSPKYLFRKEGQNVTLSCEQNLNHDAMYWYRQDPGQGLRLIYYSQIVNDFQKGDIAEGYSVSREKKESFPLTVTSAQKNPTAFYLCASRTSGTDTQYFGPGTRLTVL.

The V gene is TRBV18, the J gene TRBJ2-1, with 10 bases fitting TRBD2. The CDR3 has 15 residues. J lost 7 bases, V lost 2 bases, and 5 bases had no gene match. The germline gives CDR1 KGHSH, CDR2 LQKENI. CDR3 coding DNA: TGTGCCAGCTCACCAGCACTAGCGGGATATAATGAGCAGTTCTTC. Protein product: CASSPALAGYNEQFF.

The genes are TRBV28 and TRBJ2-3; D might be TRBD2 (5 bases). Trimming took off 6 bases at V and 0 bases at J, with 16 bases between the two ends. Germline V gene sequence: CDR1 MDHEN, CDR2 SYDVKM. This CDR3 contains 16 residues. The CDR3 DNA reads TGTGCCAGCAGAGAACTGGGAGAACCTAGCACAGATACGCAGTATTTT. Amino acid sequence: CASRELGEPSTDTQYF.

The chain uses TRBV4-2 and TRBJ1-5; 8 bases fit TRBD1. This CDR3 has 17 amino acids. V dropped 1 base and J dropped 1; count of bases not matched to a gene: 6. Germline CDR1 LGHNA, CDR2 YNFKEQ. The CDR3 is CASSQVGQGASNQPQHF. In nucleotides, the CDR3 is TGTGCCAGCAGCCAAGTCGGCCAGGGGGCGAGCAATCAGCCCCAGCATTTT.

The chain has TRBV6-1 and TRBJ2-7; 10 nucleotides line up with TRBD2. Germline CDR1 and CDR2: MNHNS and SASEGT. There are 15 residues in the CDR3. V lost 0 bases, J lost 3 bases, and 2 bases stayed unmatched. CDR3 DNA: TGTGCCAGCAGTGAAGCGAGGACTAGCGGCTACGAGCAGTACTTC. It translates to CASSEARTSGYEQYF.

This chain connects TRBV3-1 (or the pseudogene TRBV3-2) to TRBJ2-7, with D perhaps matching TRBD2 (6 bases). This CDR3 spans 14 amino acids. CDR1 LGHDT and CDR2 YNNKEL come from the germline V gene (reference sequence). V lost 1 base and J lost 7, with 14 bases in between. CDR3: CASSQAKRAGEQYF. CDR3 nucleotide sequence: TGTGCCAGCAGCCAAGCTAAGCGGGCGGGGGAGCAGTACTTC.

This clone came up a few times. V and J are TRBV29-1 and TRBJ2-5; TRBD1 matches 8 bases. J was trimmed by 5 bases and V by 6 bases; bases with no gene match: 5. Germline CDR1 is SQVTM and CDR2 is ANQGSEA. This CDR3 has 12 residues. DNA of the CDR3: TGCAGCGTGAGGACAGGGTTGGAGACCCAGTACTTC. Translated: CSVRTGLETQYF.

V gene TRBV2 combines with J gene TRBJ2-1, with D uncertain. Germline lookup yields CDR1 SNHLY and CDR2 FYNNEI. Deletions cut 3 bases from V and 6 bases from J, with 15 bases between. This CDR3 spans 15 amino acids. The CDR3 DNA reads as TGTGCCAGCAGTGATGGAGCCCCCGGGTTCAATGAGCAGTTCTTC. Protein: CASSDGAPGFNEQFF. The full variable domain, completed using reference TRBV2 and TRBJ2-1, is EPEVTQTPSHQVTQMGQEVILRCVPISNHLYFYWYRQILGQKVEFLVSFYNNEISEKSEIFDDQFSVERPDGSNFTLKIRSTKLEDSAMYFCASSDGAPGFNEQFFGPGTRLTVL.

V gene TRBV11-2 combines with J gene TRBJ2-7; 9 bases map to TRBD2. This CDR3 contains 14 residues. CDR1 and CDR2 from the germline V gene are SGHAT and FQNNGV. V was clipped by 4 bases and J by 3 bases; unmatched bases: 4. CDR3 residues: CASSSTAGGYEQYF. CDR3 nucleotide sequence: TGTGCCAGCAGCTCAACAGCGGGGGGCTACGAGCAGTACTTC.

The V gene is TRBV6-5, the J gene TRBJ2-1; 8 nucleotides align to TRBD2. The germline V gene encodes CDR1 MNHEY and CDR2 SVGAGI. The CDR3 totals 15 residues. V was clipped by 7 bases and J by 0 bases; unmatched bases: 5. CDR3 nucleotides: TGTGCCAGCACATCGGGAGGGAGCTCCTACAATGAGCAGTTCTTC. It translates to CASTSGGSSYNEQFF.

The rearrangement uses TRBV7-6 and TRBJ2-5; possible D gene TRBD1, 6 bases. Germline CDR1 SGHVS, CDR2 FNYEAQ. V was trimmed by 0 bases and J by 0 bases, leaving 14 bases between them. CDR3 size: 17 residues. CDR3 DNA sequence: TGTGCCAGCAGCTTAGCTAGTTCAGGGGCCGACCAAGAGACCCAGTACTTC. Translation gives CASSLASSGADQETQYF.

V usage is TRBV27 and J usage is TRBJ2-1; 7 bases fit TRBD2. V shed 4 bases and J 7 bases; nucleotides not matched to a gene: 4. The CDR3 contains 13 residues. Germline lookup yields CDR1 MNHEY and CDR2 SMNVEV (reference sequence). The chain's CDR3 is CASSWGGRNEQFF. In DNA form, the CDR3 reads TGTGCCAGCAGTTGGGGCGGGAGAAATGAGCAGTTCTTC.

In its sample, this clone was seen once. The DNA for the CDR3 is TGTGCCAGCAGCGGACTATACGAGCAGTACTTC. Encoded protein: CASSGLYEQYF. The chain recombines TRBV25-1 with TRBJ2-7; tentatively, D is TRBD2 (6 bases). This CDR3 spans 11 amino acids. Germline loops: CDR1 MGHDK, CDR2 SYGVNS. The V end lost 6 bases, the J end lost 4 bases, and 7 bases lay between the germline ends.

The rearrangement links TRBV28 to TRBJ2-7; 7 positions agree with TRBD1. The trim removed 7 bases at V and 2 bases at J, leaving 8 bases unmatched. Looked up from germline, CDR1 is MDHEN and CDR2 is SYDVKM. The CDR3 runs to 14 residues. The CDR3 is CASKTGTAPYEQYF. The CDR3 bases are TGTGCCAGCAAGACTGGGACAGCCCCCTACGAGCAGTACTTC.

This sequence joins TRBV9 and TRBJ2-5; 8 bases line up with TRBD2. Germline lookup yields CDR1 SGDLS and CDR2 YYNGEE. V trimming: 2 bases; J trimming: 2 bases; junction bases outside the gene matches: 8. The CDR3 sequence is 16 residues long. CDR3 bases: TGTGCCAGCAGCGTTTCGCCGGGAGGGATTCAAGAGACCCAGTACTTC. This encodes CASSVSPGGIQETQYF.

The chain has TRBV11-2 and TRBJ1-5; no clear D. CDR1 and CDR2 from the germline V gene are SGHAT and FQNNGV. Trimming removed 1 base from V and 4 bases from J, with 5 bases in between. The CDR3 runs 13 residues. CDR3 nucleotide sequence: TGTGCCAGCAGCTTAGTGTCTAATCAGCCCCAGCATTTT. This encodes CASSLVSNQPQHF.

V is TRBV18 and J is TRBJ1-1; 10 bases map to TRBD1. Germline-derived CDR1 and CDR2 are KGHSH and LQKENI. After removal of 5 bases from V and 1 base from J, the junction contained 7 bases not matched to a gene. The CDR3 has 16 residues. The CDR3 sequence: CASSTQTGGGNTEAFF. The CDR3 region has the DNA TGTGCCAGCTCAACACAGACAGGGGGCGGGAACACTGAAGCTTTCTTT.